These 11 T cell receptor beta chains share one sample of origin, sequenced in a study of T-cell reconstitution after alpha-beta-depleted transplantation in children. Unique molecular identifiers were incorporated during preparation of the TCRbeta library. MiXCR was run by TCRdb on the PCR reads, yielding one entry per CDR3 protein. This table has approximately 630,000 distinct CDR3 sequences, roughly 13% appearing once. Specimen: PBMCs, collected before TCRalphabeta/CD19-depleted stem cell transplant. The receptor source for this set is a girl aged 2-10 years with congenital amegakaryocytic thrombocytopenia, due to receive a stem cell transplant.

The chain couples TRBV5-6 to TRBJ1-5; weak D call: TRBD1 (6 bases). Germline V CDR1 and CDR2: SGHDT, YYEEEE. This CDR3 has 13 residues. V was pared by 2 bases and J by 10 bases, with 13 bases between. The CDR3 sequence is CASSFMMDSPQHF. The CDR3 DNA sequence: TGTGCCAGCAGCTTTATGATGGACAGCCCCCAGCATTTT.

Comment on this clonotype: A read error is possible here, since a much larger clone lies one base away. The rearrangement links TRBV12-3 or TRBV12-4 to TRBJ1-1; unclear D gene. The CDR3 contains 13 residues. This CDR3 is CASSSLSGREALF. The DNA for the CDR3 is TGTGCCAGCAGTTCTCTCTCAGGACGTGAAGCTCTCTTT.

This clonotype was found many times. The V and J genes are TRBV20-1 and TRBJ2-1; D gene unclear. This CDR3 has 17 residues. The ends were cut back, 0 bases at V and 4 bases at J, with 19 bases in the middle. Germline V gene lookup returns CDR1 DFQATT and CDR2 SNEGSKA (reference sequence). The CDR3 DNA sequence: TGCAGTGCTAGAGAAGGGTCCACCCCCCAACTTTACAATGAGCAGTTCTTC. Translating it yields CSAREGSTPQLYNEQFF.

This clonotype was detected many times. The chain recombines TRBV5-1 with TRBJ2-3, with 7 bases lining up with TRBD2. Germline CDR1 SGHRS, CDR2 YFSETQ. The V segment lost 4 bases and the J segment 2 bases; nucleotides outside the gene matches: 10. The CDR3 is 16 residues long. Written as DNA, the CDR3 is TGCGCCAGCAGCCCCCTGGGTAGCGGGTACACAGATACGCAGTATTTT. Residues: CASSPLGSGYTDTQYF.

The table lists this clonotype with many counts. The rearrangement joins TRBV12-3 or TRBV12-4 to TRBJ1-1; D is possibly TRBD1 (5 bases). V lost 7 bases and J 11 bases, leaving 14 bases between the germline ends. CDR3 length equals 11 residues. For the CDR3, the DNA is TGTGCCAGCATCGGCGACAAGGGGGCTTTCTTT. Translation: CASIGDKGAFF.

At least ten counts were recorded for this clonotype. CDR3 amino acids: CSARVTNQPQHF. The CDR3, as DNA: TGCAGTGCTAGAGTGACTAATCAGCCCCAGCATTTT. V is TRBV20-1 and J is TRBJ1-5, with D unresolved. Trimming took off 1 base at V and 4 bases at J, with 5 bases between the two ends. The CDR3 contains 12 residues. Germline assignment: CDR1 DFQATT and CDR2 SNEGSKA (reference sequence).

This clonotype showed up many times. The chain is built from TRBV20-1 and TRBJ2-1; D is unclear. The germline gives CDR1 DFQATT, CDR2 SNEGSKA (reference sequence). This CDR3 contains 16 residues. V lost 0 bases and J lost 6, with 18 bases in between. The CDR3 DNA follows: TGCAGTGCTAGAGATGATGGCGGCAGAAGGAGCAATGAGCAGTTCTTC. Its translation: CSARDDGGRRSNEQFF.

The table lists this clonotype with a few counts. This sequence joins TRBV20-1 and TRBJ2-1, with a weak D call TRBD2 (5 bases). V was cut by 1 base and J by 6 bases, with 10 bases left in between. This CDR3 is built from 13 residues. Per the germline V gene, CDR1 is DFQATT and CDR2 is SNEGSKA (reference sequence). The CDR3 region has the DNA TGCAGTGCTAGAGTCGAAACTAGCAATGAGCAGTTCTTC. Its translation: CSARVETSNEQFF.

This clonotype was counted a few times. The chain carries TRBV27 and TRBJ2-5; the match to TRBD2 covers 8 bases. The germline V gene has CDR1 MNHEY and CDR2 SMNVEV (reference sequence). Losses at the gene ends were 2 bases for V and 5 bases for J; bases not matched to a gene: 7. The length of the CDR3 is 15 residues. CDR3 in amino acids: CASSLDGRAWETQYF. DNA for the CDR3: TGTGCCAGCAGTTTAGACGGGAGGGCCTGGGAGACCCAGTACTTC.

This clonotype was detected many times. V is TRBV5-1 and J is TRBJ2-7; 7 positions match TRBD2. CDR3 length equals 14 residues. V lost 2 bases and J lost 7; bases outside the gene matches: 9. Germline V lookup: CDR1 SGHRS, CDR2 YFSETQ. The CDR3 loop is CASSFGLREQEQYF. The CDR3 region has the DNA TGCGCCAGCAGCTTCGGGTTGCGGGAGCAAGAGCAGTACTTC.

The CDR3 bases are TGCGCCAGCAGCGCCACCGGGACTAGCGTGAACATTCAGTACTTC. This encodes CASSATGTSVNIQYF. The chain is built from TRBV5-1 and TRBJ2-4; 10 positions match TRBD2. Trimming took 4 bases from V and 7 from J; bases not matched to a gene: 8. The CDR3 is made up of 15 amino acids. Germline V gives CDR1 SGHRS, CDR2 YFSETQ. The complete variable domain, with remaining parts taken from reference TRBV5-1 and TRBJ2-4, reads KAGVTQTPRYLIKTRGQQVTLSCSPISGHRSVSWYQQTPGQGLQFLFEYFSETQRNKGNFPGRFSGRQFSNSRSEMNVSTLELGDSALYLCASSATGTSVNIQYFGAGTRLSVL.